This is a list of T cell receptor beta chains from one sample in a study of T cells after yellow fever vaccination. TCRdb recomputed calls from the 5' RACE reads with MiXCR, one row per CDR3 protein. In the table there are around 320,000 distinct CDR3 sequences, approximately 4.5% of which are singletons. Sample: PBMCs, taken 15 days after the yellow fever booster vaccination. The origin of the receptors is a man aged 18 to 29 who received the YFV17D yellow fever vaccine. CDR3s include the opening cysteine and the closing phenylalanine or tryptophan. A D gene is named only where the DNA matches it firmly. Some rows mark clone size as missing; the rest say once, few, many or name a class of expanded clone.

j_gene,abundance,d_gene,v_gene,CDR3nt,CDR3aa
TRBJ2-1,many,TRBD1,TRBV27,TGTGCCAGCAGTTTCTTGGCGACAGGGTATAGGAATGAGCAGTTCTTC,CASSFLATGYRNEQFF
TRBJ2-3,few,TRBD1,TRBV7-2,TGTGCCAGCAGACGTGGACAGGCGATCACAGATACGCAGTATTTT,CASRRGQAITDTQYF
TRBJ2-7,many,TRBD2,TRBV7-3,TGTGCCAGCAGCTTTAGCGGGGGATCGCCCTACGAGCAGTACTTC,CASSFSGGSPYEQYF
TRBJ1-4,many,.,TRBV6-5,TGTGCCAGCAGTTACGCGGGACCGGGAAGGGGACTGTTTTTT,CASSYAGPGRGLFF
TRBJ2-4,few,.,TRBV6-2/TRBV6-3,TGTGCCAGCAGTAGAGTGGGCGGGGTGATAAACATTCAGTACTTC,CASSRVGGVINIQYF
TRBJ1-2,few,TRBD1,TRBV12-3/TRBV12-4,TGTGCCAGCCGGACAGGGTGGAATGGCTACACCTTC,CASRTGWNGYTF
TRBJ1-2,few,TRBD1,TRBV20-1,TGCAGTGCTAGGACAGGGCTGGGCTATGGCTACACCTTC,CSARTGLGYGYTF
TRBJ2-1,.,TRBD2,TRBV5-1,TGCGCCAGCAGCTTACCCGGGACTAGCGGGACCTACAATGAGCAGTTCTTC,CASSLPGTSGTYNEQFF
TRBJ1-5,.,.,TRBV12-3/TRBV12-4,TGTGCCAGCAGTTCACCTTACAATCAGCCCCAGCATTTT,CASSSPYNQPQHF
TRBJ1-2,.,.,TRBV5-1,TGCGCCAGCAGCTTGGGGGTCTCAGGGGCGTCCAAAGCTAACTATGGCTACACCTTC,CASSLGVSGASKANYGYTF
TRBJ2-1,.,.,TRBV3-1,TGTGCCAGCAGCCAAGCTTTAGGCCAGTTCCAGTTCTTC,CASSQALGQFQFF
TRBJ2-3,.,.,TRBV6-5,TGTGCCAGCAGTTTCTCTGCAGAGGGAGATACGCAGTATTTT,CASSFSAEGDTQYF
TRBJ1-1,many,.,TRBV27,TGTGCCAGCAGTTTAGGGCTAGGAGCGGAAGCTTTCTTT,CASSLGLGAEAFF
TRBJ1-1,many,.,TRBV29-1,TGCAGCGTTGAAGTTCAGGCAGGCGTATCTTTCTTT,CSVEVQAGVSFF
TRBJ1-2,few,.,TRBV20-1,TGCAGTGCTGATAGAGACGCCATGGGTGGCTACACCTTC,CSADRDAMGGYTF
TRBJ1-5,few,TRBD1,TRBV12-3/TRBV12-4,TGTGCCAGCAGTCCCCGGGACAGGGGGTTTCAGCCCCAGCATTTT,CASSPRDRGFQPQHF